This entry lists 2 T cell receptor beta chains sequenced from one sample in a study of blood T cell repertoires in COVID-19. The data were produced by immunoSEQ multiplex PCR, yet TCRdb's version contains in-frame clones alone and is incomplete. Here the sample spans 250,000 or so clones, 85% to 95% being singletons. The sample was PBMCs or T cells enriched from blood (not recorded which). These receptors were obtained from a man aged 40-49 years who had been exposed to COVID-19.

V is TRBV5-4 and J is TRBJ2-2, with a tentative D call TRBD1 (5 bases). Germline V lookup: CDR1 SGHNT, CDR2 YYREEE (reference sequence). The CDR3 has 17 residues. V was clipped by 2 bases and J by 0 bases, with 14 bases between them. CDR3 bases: TGTGCCAGCAGCTTAGACAGCCAACGCTCGAACACCGGGGAGCTGTTTTTT. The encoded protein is CASSLDSQRSNTGELFF.

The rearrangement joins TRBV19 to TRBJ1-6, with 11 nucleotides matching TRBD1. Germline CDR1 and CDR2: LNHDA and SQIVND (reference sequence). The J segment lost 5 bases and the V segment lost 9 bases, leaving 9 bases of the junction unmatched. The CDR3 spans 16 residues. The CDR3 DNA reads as TGTGCCAGCCAGAGGACAGGGGGCATCGATAATTCACCCCTCCACTTT. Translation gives CASQRTGGIDNSPLHF.